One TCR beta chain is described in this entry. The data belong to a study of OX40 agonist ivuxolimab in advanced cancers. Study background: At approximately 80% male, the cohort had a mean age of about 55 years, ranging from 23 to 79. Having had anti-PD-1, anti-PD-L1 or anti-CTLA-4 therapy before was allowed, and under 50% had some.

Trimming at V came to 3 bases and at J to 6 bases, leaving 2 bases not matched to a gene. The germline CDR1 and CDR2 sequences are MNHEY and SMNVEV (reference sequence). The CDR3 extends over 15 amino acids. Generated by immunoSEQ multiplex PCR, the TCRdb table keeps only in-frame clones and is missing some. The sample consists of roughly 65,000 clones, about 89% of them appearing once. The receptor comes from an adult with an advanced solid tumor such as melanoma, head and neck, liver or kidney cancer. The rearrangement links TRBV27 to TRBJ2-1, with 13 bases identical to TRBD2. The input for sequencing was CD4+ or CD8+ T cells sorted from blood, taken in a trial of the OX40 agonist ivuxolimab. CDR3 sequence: CASSFRTSGGNEQFF. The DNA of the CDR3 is TGTGCCAGCAGTTTCCGGACTAGCGGGGGCAATGAGCAGTTCTTC.